This T cell receptor (beta chain) came from a study of response to subunit inactivated influenza vaccine. The study, taken as a whole, reports: Authors proposed each seasonal influenza vaccination draws in few new T cells.

V was pared by 1 base and J by 3 bases, with 13 bases between. In germline, CDR1 is SEHNR, CDR2 FQNEAQ (reference sequence). The CDR3 is 16 amino acids. TCRdb ran MiXCR on the RT-PCR reads and lists one entry per CDR3 protein. The sample records 450,000 to 600,000 distinct CDR3 sequences, around 8% being singletons. To note about this clonotype: Its antigen is undetermined.

The sample here was PBMCs from blood, taken less than 25 months after vaccination. The TCR sequence derives from a man aged 45 to 75 who received an inactivated influenza vaccine. The V call is TRBV7-9, the J call TRBJ2-1, with D hard to call. CDR3 residues: CASSLVPQRDYNEQFF. CDR3 coding DNA: TGTGCCAGCAGCTTAGTTCCTCAGCGAGACTACAATGAGCAGTTCTTC.